Following are 5 T cell receptor beta chains from one sample sequenced in a study of blood T cells in healthy people across ages. Alongside a J-beta primer mix, a sample-barcoded 5' primer served in a second PCR lasting about 7 to 12 cycles. A single record per CDR3 protein comes from TCRdb applying MiXCR to the 5' RACE reads. The sample shows around 1,900,000 distinct CDR3 sequences, about two fifths of them seen only once. Material: blood. The origin of the receptors is a human donor in good health.

This clonotype was seen a few times. The V call is TRBV3-1, the J call TRBJ2-7; 8 bases align to TRBD2. Germline values: CDR1 LGHDT, CDR2 YNNKEL (reference sequence). The V and J ends lost 0 bases and 2 bases, in that order; junction bases with no gene match: 9. This CDR3 has 17 amino acids. CDR3 protein: CASSQDIERGYPYEQYF. In nucleotides, the CDR3 is TGTGCCAGCAGCCAAGATATCGAGCGGGGGTACCCCTACGAGCAGTACTTC.

The chain links TRBV9 to TRBJ2-4, with 7 bases matching TRBD1. The DNA end favors TRBJ2-7, so the J call may be wrong. The CDR3 has 15 residues. In germline, CDR1 is SGDLS, CDR2 YYNGEE. CDR3 loop: CASSVRTGATYEQYF. The CDR3 DNA is TGTGCCAGCAGCGTGCGGACAGGCGCGACCTACGAGCAGTACTTC.

The rearrangement joins TRBV20-1 to TRBJ2-7; D could derive from TRBD1 or TRBD2 (6 bases each). V lost 6 bases and J lost 6, with 24 bases in between. Germline V gene lookup returns CDR1 DFQATT and CDR2 SNEGSKA (reference sequence). The CDR3 contains 15 residues. Written as DNA, the CDR3 is TGCAGTGCCCGGGGGCCGTTGAGGGGACTCTCCGAGCAGTACTTC. Amino acid sequence: CSARGPLRGLSEQYF.

V gene TRBV5-1 combines with J gene TRBJ2-1; 10 bases line up with TRBD2. The germline gives CDR1 SGHRS, CDR2 YFSETQ. Germline trimming cut 7 bases from V and 3 bases from J; bases unmatched to any gene: 13. This CDR3 region has 17 residues. The CDR3 nucleotides read TGCGCCAGCGGGCGGGGGGCCTTAGCGGGGGGCTACAATGAGCAGTTCTTC. Translation gives CASGRGALAGGYNEQFF.

The sample holds a few counts of this clonotype. The chain links TRBV6-2 or TRBV6-3 to TRBJ2-7; tentatively, D is TRBD2 (5 bases). The CDR3 totals 17 residues. Germline CDR1 is MNHEY and CDR2 is SVGEGT. Trimming removed 4 bases from V and 7 bases from J, with 26 bases in between. CDR3 region: CASSLRTSWSSYNEQYF. The CDR3 DNA reads as TGTGCCAGCAGTTTAAGGACTTCCTGGAGCTCCTACAATGAGCAGTACTTC.